This is a list of T cell receptor beta chains from one sample in a study of shared clonotypes between healthy human individuals. Measured with immunoSEQ multiplex PCR; TCRdb has only the in-frame clones, and not every one. The sample lists about 2.4 million clones, roughly 93% occurring once. The sequenced sample was naive CD4+ T cells from PBMCs. Receptors were obtained from a man aged 18 to 30 in good health. Some clones in this sample may be carry-over from other donors' samples. Each CDR3 is given with its conserved first and last residue. The order of the fields is D gene, clone size, J gene, CDR3 length, V gene, CDR3 DNA, CDR3 protein. A D gene is named only where the DNA matches it firmly. Some rows have no size entry. The others give once, few or many, or a class for an expanded clone.

TRBD1 NA TRBJ1-2 15 TRBV27 TGTGCCAGCAGGAGGAAGACAGGGGGCGCAAATGGCTACACCTTC CASRRKTGGANGYTF
TRBD1 NA TRBJ1-5 15 TRBV10-3 TGTGCCATCAGTGAAGGACAGGGGAGCAATCAGCCCCAGCATTTT CAISEGQGSNQPQHF
NA NA TRBJ2-3 13 TRBV6-5 TGTGCCAGCAGAGACTGGGGCACAGATACGCAGTATTTT CASRDWGTDTQYF
NA NA TRBJ1-5 17 TRBV6-1 TGTGCCAGCAGTGAAGCGGGTGGAGTCCTGGGGAATCAGCCCCAGCATTTT CASSEAGGVLGNQPQHF
NA NA TRBJ1-2 12 TRBV28 TGTGCCAGCAGTTTCGAGGGCTATGGCTACACCTTC CASSFEGYGYTF
NA few TRBJ2-7 15 TRBV7-9 TGTGCCAGCACCCAGTGGGCCGGTCTTTTCGACGAGCAGTACTTC CASTQWAGLFDEQYF
NA NA TRBJ2-7 14 TRBV6-5 TGTGCCAGTAAATATCGGCAGGGCTTCGGCGAGCAGTACTTC CASKYRQGFGEQYF
NA NA TRBJ2-5 14 TRBV7-2 TGTGCCAGCAGCTTAAGCTGGGGGGAAGAGACCCAGTACTTC CASSLSWGEETQYF
TRBD2 NA TRBJ2-3 19 TRBV7-9 TGTGCCAGCAGCCTTGGACTAGCGGGAGGGTTCGGGACGAGGGTAGAGCAGTATTTT CASSLGLAGGFGTRVEQYF
TRBD1 few TRBJ1-1 17 TRBV9 TGTGCCAGCAGCGGTGACAGGGGCCCCCTCATGGGCACTGAAGCTTTCTTT CASSGDRGPLMGTEAFF
NA NA TRBJ1-2 12 TRBV7-9 TGTGCCAGCAGCTTAGCAGGGCATGGCTACACCTTC CASSLAGHGYTF
TRBD1 NA TRBJ2-6 14 TRBV19 TGTGCCAGTAGTCTACAGGGGCGGGCCAACGTCCTGACTTTC CASSLQGRANVLTF
NA NA TRBJ2-6 18 TRBV5-1 TGCGCCAGCAGCCAAACCGGGACGCAGAGCTCTGGGGCCAACGTCCTGACTTTC CASSQTGTQSSGANVLTF
NA once TRBJ2-1 14 TRBV27 TGTGCCAGCATAGCGTTCCTGGGGTCCAATGAGCAGTTCTTC CASIAFLGSNEQFF
TRBD2 NA TRBJ2-3 18 TRBV15 TGTGCCACCAGCAGAGAGGGCGGGACTAGCGTGGAGACAGATACGCAGTATTTT CATSREGGTSVETDTQYF
TRBD1 NA TRBJ1-2 14 TRBV13 TGTGCCAGCAGCTTAAGGGACAGCCCCAGCGGCTACACCTTC CASSLRDSPSGYTF
NA NA TRBJ2-3 14 TRBV5-1 TGCGCCAGCAGCCTAGGACGGGGACCAGATACGCAGTATTTT CASSLGRGPDTQYF
NA NA TRBJ1-1 12 TRBV2 TGTGCCAGCAAGAGGGATATGAGTGAAGCTTTCTTT CASKRDMSEAFF
TRBD1 NA TRBJ1-3 15 TRBV10-3 TGTGCCATCAGACGGACAGGGTTGGCTGGAAACACCATATATTTT CAIRRTGLAGNTIYF
NA NA TRBJ2-1 12 TRBV29-1 TGCAGCGTTGCCCTGGGGAGGAATGAGCAGTTCTTC CSVALGRNEQFF
NA NA TRBJ2-7 15 TRBV4-1 TGCGCCAGCAGCCAAGAATGGGGGCTATCCTACGAGCAGTACTTC CASSQEWGLSYEQYF
NA NA TRBJ2-6 17 TRBV9 TGTGCCAGCAGCGTAGCCCTACAGGGAGCTGGGGCCAACGTCCTGACTTTC CASSVALQGAGANVLTF
NA once TRBJ2-7 10 TRBV29-1 TGCAGCGTTTGGGGACTCGAGCAGTACTTC CSVWGLEQYF
TRBD2 NA TRBJ2-4 15 TRBV4-2 TGTGCCAGCAGCCAAGATCAACTAGCGGAGGACATTCAGTACTTC CASSQDQLAEDIQYF
TRBD1 few TRBJ1-1 13 TRBV5-1 TGCGCCAGCCGCAACGAGGGGACAGGTGAAGCTTTCTTT CASRNEGTGEAFF
TRBD1 NA TRBJ1-4 14 TRBV5-1 TGCGCCAGCAGCGGGGGGGACAGTAATGAAAAACTGTTTTTT CASSGGDSNEKLFF
TRBD2 NA TRBJ2-3 16 TRBV14 TGTGCCAGCAGCCAACGGACTAGCGGGAACACAGATACGCAGTATTTT CASSQRTSGNTDTQYF
TRBD2 NA TRBJ2-7 14 TRBV28 TGTGCCAGCAACACACTAGCGGGGTCCTACGAGCAGTACTTC CASNTLAGSYEQYF
NA NA TRBJ1-1 15 TRBV18 TGTGCCAGCTCACCAGTCCCGGGTCAGCGCACTGAAGCTTTCTTT CASSPVPGQRTEAFF
TRBD2 NA TRBJ2-7 14 TRBV27 TGTGCCAGCAGTGGGACTAATCCTTCCTACGAGCAGTACTTC CASSGTNPSYEQYF